One and the same sample provided the 23 T cell receptor beta chains below, sequenced in a study of shared clonotypes between healthy human individuals. Method: immunoSEQ multiplex PCR; TCRdb's copy keeps in-frame clones and lacks some. The repertoire consists of about 380,000 clones, with around 96% occurring once and the leading ten covering more than 0.3%. Sequencing was performed on memory CD8+ T cells sorted from blood. Subset noted: CD45RO+ cells pooled with CCR7-negative TemRA cells. The receptors were gathered from a man in his thirties or forties in good health.

As to this clone: A junction boundary mismatches the germline segment, possibly from a read error. This chain joins TRBV5-1 and TRBJ2-5; unclear D gene. The CDR3 is 14 residues long. The germline CDR1 and CDR2 sequences are SGHRS and YFSETQ. CDR3 loop: CAGSAYHVRETQYF. The CDR3, as DNA: TGCGCCGGCAGCGCATATCATGTAAGGGAGACCCAGTACTTC.

The chain carries TRBV27 and TRBJ2-7, with D possibly TRBD2 on 6 matching bases. This CDR3 is built from 16 residues. V was pared by 3 bases and J by 4 bases, with 19 bases between. Germline V gene lookup returns CDR1 MNHEY and CDR2 SMNVEV (reference sequence). Written as DNA, the CDR3 is TGTGCCAGCAGTTTTTCTAGCGCTGACACCCCGTACGAGCAGTACTTC. Protein product: CASSFSSADTPYEQYF.

The rearrangement uses TRBV27 and TRBJ1-2; the D gene is possibly TRBD1 (5 bases). Germline V gene lookup returns CDR1 MNHEY and CDR2 SMNVEV (reference sequence). Trimming shortened V by 0 bases and J by 1 base, and 9 bases separated the two germline ends. This CDR3 contains 15 residues. The CDR3 DNA is TGTGCCAGCAGTTTATCGGGGCAACTTAACTATGGCTACACCTTC. Translated: CASSLSGQLNYGYTF.

The rearrangement links TRBV27 to TRBJ1-2; TRBD1 aligns across 8 bases. Germline CDR1 is MNHEY and CDR2 is SMNVEV (reference sequence). The CDR3 has 15 amino acids. Losses at the gene ends were 5 bases for V and 8 bases for J; bases not matched to a gene: 13. The CDR3 region is CASSPSIGQGQGYTF. CDR3 DNA sequence: TGTGCCAGCAGTCCCTCAATTGGACAGGGTCAAGGCTACACCTTC.

A single count supports this clone. The chain uses TRBV19 and TRBJ1-1, with 8 bases aligning to TRBD1. V lost 6 bases, J lost 1 base, and 4 bases stayed unmatched. CDR3 size: 14 residues. Per germline, CDR1 LNHDA and CDR2 SQIVND (reference sequence). Written as DNA, the CDR3 is TGTGCCAGTAGCCTCGACAGGGGGAACACTGAAGCTTTCTTT. Encoded protein: CASSLDRGNTEAFF.

Written as DNA, the CDR3 is TGTGCCTGGAGTGTAGGCGGGAGAAGCTACGAGCAGTACTTC. This gives the protein CAWSVGGRSYEQYF. This chain connects TRBV30 to TRBJ2-7, with 7 bases identical to TRBD2. Germline V gives CDR1 GTSNPN, CDR2 SVGIG (reference sequence). J gave up 3 bases and V 0 bases, and 5 bases lay outside the gene matches. This CDR3 spans 14 amino acids.

This chain links TRBV19 with TRBJ1-1; D is undetermined. Germline V CDR1 and CDR2: LNHDA, SQIVND (reference sequence). There are 15 residues in the CDR3. V lost 4 bases to trimming and J lost 1 base, with 13 bases between them. CDR3 DNA: TGTGCCAGTAGTAACGAATGGACGGGGAACACTGAAGCTTTCTTT. Protein sequence: CASSNEWTGNTEAFF.

The rearrangement uses TRBV7-3 and TRBJ2-1, with D unclear. CDR1 and CDR2 from the germline V gene are SGHTA and FQGTGA. The germline V and J ends were trimmed by 5 bases and 5 bases, with 16 bases remaining between them. The CDR3 contains 15 residues. CDR3 sequence reads: CASSLNAGTNNEQFF. CDR3 DNA sequence: TGTGCCAGCAGCCTCAACGCTGGTACAAACAATGAGCAGTTCTTC.

The rearrangement links TRBV9 to TRBJ2-7; TRBD1 or TRBD2 may be the D gene (5 bases each). Germline V gene data show CDR1 as SGDLS and CDR2 as YYNGEE. The V end lost 0 bases, the J end lost 2 bases, and 9 bases lay between the germline ends. The CDR3 contains 14 residues. The CDR3 DNA reads as TGTGCCAGCAGCGTAGCAGGGACCGCCTACGAGCAGTACTTC. Translation gives CASSVAGTAYEQYF.

The rearrangement links TRBV7-8 to TRBJ2-5; possible D gene TRBD2, 5 bases. Germline CDR1 reads SGHVS; CDR2 reads FQNEAQ. V lost 0 bases, J lost 7 bases, and 18 bases lay in between. The CDR3 is 16 residues long. CDR3 in amino acids: CASSLAPGKIGGTQYF. CDR3 coding DNA: TGTGCCAGCAGCTTAGCGCCGGGAAAAATAGGAGGGACCCAGTACTTC. Together with reference TRBV7-8 and TRBJ2-5, the CDR3 gives the full variable domain: GAGVSQSPRYKVAKRGQDVALRCDPISGHVSLFWYQQALGQGPEFLTYFQNEAQLDKSGLPSDRFFAERPEGSVSTLKIQRTQQEDSAVYLCASSLAPGKIGGTQYFGPGTRLLVL.

The chain uses TRBV19 and TRBJ2-1; possible D gene TRBD2, 5 bases. Looked up from germline, CDR1 is LNHDA and CDR2 is SQIVND (reference sequence). The CDR3 contains 15 residues. Trimming stripped 2 bases from V and 6 bases from J, with 14 bases between. This chain's CDR3 is CASSISVLAGNEQFF. The CDR3 bases are TGTGCCAGTAGTATAAGCGTTCTAGCCGGCAATGAGCAGTTCTTC. Full variable domain (rest looked up from reference TRBV19 and TRBJ2-1): DGGITQSPKYLFRKEGQNVTLSCEQNLNHDAMYWYRQDPGQGLRLIYYSQIVNDFQKGDIAEGYSVSREKKESFPLTVTSAQKNPTAFYLCASSISVLAGNEQFFGPGTRLTVL.

In regard to this clone: Sequence at one end of the junction differs from germline and may be a read error. This sequence joins TRBV29-1 and TRBJ2-4; D is undetermined. This CDR3 contains 13 residues. The germline CDR1 and CDR2 sequences are SQVTM and ANQGSEA. DNA of the CDR3: TGCAGCGTGGAAGCCCAGACCAAAAACATTCAGTACTTC. This codes for CSVEAQTKNIQYF.

V usage is TRBV19 and J usage is TRBJ2-7; the D is unclear. Germline V gene sequence: CDR1 LNHDA, CDR2 SQIVND (reference sequence). Trimming took off 3 bases at V and 0 bases at J, with 9 bases between the two ends. CDR3 length equals 14 residues. CDR3 loop: CASSISWSSYEQYF. The DNA of the CDR3 is TGTGCCAGTAGTATCTCTTGGAGCTCCTACGAGCAGTACTTC.

This chain uses TRBV6-1 with TRBJ2-1, with 7 positions matching TRBD2. There are 15 residues in the CDR3. The germline CDR1 and CDR2 sequences are MNHNS and SASEGT. After removal of 4 bases from V and 6 bases from J, the junction contained 9 bases not matched to a gene. The CDR3 DNA reads TGTGCCAGCAGTGTTCAAACGACTAGCCTCAATGAGCAGTTCTTC. Translating gives CASSVQTTSLNEQFF.

A word on this clone: This sample also contains other DNA sequences that code for the same CDR3. This sequence joins TRBV18 and TRBJ2-5; no firm D call. V was cut by 1 base and J by 3 bases, with 3 bases left in between. This CDR3 has 12 residues. CDR1 and CDR2 (germline): KGHSH, LQKENI. The CDR3 protein is CASSPREETQYF. As DNA, the CDR3 is TGTGCCAGCTCACCACGGGAAGAGACCCAGTACTTC.

This clone was detected once. The rearrangement links TRBV28 to TRBJ1-2; D remains unclear. The germline V gene has CDR1 MDHEN and CDR2 SYDVKM. CDR3 length equals 14 residues. V was trimmed by 2 bases and J by 1 base, leaving 8 bases between them. CDR3 amino acids: CASSLKILNYGYTF. The CDR3 DNA is TGTGCCAGCAGTTTAAAAATCCTTAACTATGGCTACACCTTC.

As DNA, the CDR3 is TGTGCCAGCAGCCAAGAAATAGCGGGAGTGAAAAATGAGCAGTTCTTC. Protein: CASSQEIAGVKNEQFF. The rearrangement joins TRBV4-2 to TRBJ2-1, with 9 positions matching TRBD2. Germline loops: CDR1 LGHNA, CDR2 YNFKEQ. The CDR3 length is 16 residues. V shed 0 bases and J 7 bases; nucleotides not matched to a gene: 7.

V usage is TRBV5-6 and J usage is TRBJ1-2, with 7 bases lining up with TRBD1. V lost 1 base to trimming and J lost 4 bases; unmatched junction nucleotides: 7. The length of the CDR3 is 15 residues. Germline-derived CDR1 and CDR2 are SGHDT and YYEEEE. The CDR3 sequence: CASSLISGTVYGYTF. DNA of the CDR3: TGTGCCAGCAGCTTGATAAGCGGGACAGTCTATGGCTACACCTTC.

The gene calls are TRBV19 and TRBJ1-2; 7 nucleotides agree with TRBD1. Trimming cost V 1 base and J 4 bases; bases outside gene matches: 6. This CDR3 comprises 15 residues. CDR1 and CDR2 from the germline V gene are LNHDA and SQIVND (reference sequence). The DNA of the CDR3 is TGTGCCAGTAGTATAGCCGGGACAGCAGTCTATGGCTACACCTTC. Protein sequence: CASSIAGTAVYGYTF.

V gene TRBV29-1 combines with J gene TRBJ1-5; no clear D gene. Germline V lookup: CDR1 SQVTM, CDR2 ANQGSEA. The ends were cut back, 3 bases at V and 4 bases at J, with 10 bases in the middle. The CDR3 length is 13 residues. CDR3 coding DNA: TGCAGCGTTGATGAGGGCCCTAATCAGCCCCAGCATTTT. Protein product: CSVDEGPNQPQHF. Combining the CDR3 with reference TRBV29-1 and TRBJ1-5 gives the whole variable domain SAVISQKPSRDICQRGTSLTIQCQVDSQVTMMFWYRQQPGQSLTLIATANQGSEATYESGFVIDKFPISRPNLTFSTLTVSNMSPEDSSIYLCSVDEGPNQPQHFGDGTRLSIL.

The V and J genes are TRBV2 and TRBJ2-5; tentative D call: TRBD1 (6 bases). V was pared by 1 base and J by 9 bases, with 15 bases between. Germline V lookup: CDR1 SNHLY, CDR2 FYNNEI. CDR3 length: 14 residues. Written as DNA, the CDR3 is TGTGCCAGCAGTGAAGTGGGGGCACCAGCGGCCCAGTACTTC. Protein: CASSEVGAPAAQYF.

The rearrangement uses TRBV30 and TRBJ2-5, with D perhaps TRBD2 (6 bases). This CDR3 comprises 14 residues. With 5 bases removed from V and 7 bases from J, the gap between germline ends came to 20 bases. CDR1 GTSNPN and CDR2 SVGIG come from the germline V gene (reference sequence). This CDR3 is CAWYHPASVGTQYF. In nucleotides, the CDR3 is TGTGCCTGGTACCACCCCGCTAGCGTCGGGACCCAGTACTTC.

V and J are TRBV9 and TRBJ1-2; a weak D match, TRBD1 (6 bases). The CDR3 has 14 residues. Germline values: CDR1 SGDLS, CDR2 YYNGEE. V lost 4 bases, J lost 4 bases, and 14 bases lay in between. As DNA, the CDR3 is TGTGCCAGCAGCCCAAGGGGGACTCCCTATGGCTACACCTTC. Translation gives CASSPRGTPYGYTF.